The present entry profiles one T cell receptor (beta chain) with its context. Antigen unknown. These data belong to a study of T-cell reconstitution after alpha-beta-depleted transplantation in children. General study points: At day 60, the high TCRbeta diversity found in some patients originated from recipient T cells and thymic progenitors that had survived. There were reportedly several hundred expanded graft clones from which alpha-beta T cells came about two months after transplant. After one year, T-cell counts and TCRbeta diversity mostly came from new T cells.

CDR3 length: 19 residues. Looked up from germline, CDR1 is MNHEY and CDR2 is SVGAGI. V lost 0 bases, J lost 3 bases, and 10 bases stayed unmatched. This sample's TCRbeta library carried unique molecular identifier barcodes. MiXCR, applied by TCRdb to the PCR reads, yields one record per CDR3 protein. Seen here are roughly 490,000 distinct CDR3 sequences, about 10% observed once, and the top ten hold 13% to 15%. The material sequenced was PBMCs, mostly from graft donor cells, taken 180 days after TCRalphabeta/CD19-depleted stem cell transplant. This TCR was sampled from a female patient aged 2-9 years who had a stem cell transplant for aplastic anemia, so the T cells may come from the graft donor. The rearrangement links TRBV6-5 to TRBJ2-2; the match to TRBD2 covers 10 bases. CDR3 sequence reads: CASSYSIGSGRAYTGELFF. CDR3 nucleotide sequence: TGTGCCAGCAGTTACTCGATAGGGAGCGGGAGGGCTTACACCGGGGAGCTGTTTTTT.